The T cell receptor (beta chain) under discussion was sequenced for a study of blood T cell repertoires in COVID-19. Study information: Nucleic acid was either cDNA or gDNA, and it came from T cells, B-cell-depleted T cells, or PBMCs.

In the original workflow: The assay estimated nucleated cells by amplifying reference gene primers. Sequencing was performed with immunoSEQ multiplex PCR; in TCRdb, only in-frame clones are kept and a portion is missing. That table is the source of V, J and clone size, and D and trimming were worked out from the DNA. The profile shows roughly 410,000 clones, around nine tenths of them singletons. Followed over time, Seattle patients had been enrolled while infection was active. The germline V gene has CDR1 SGHTA and CDR2 FQGNSA. This CDR3 has 13 residues. V was pared by 1 base and J by 5 bases, with 8 bases between.

Input material: peripheral blood. This chain links TRBV7-2 with TRBJ1-1; possibly TRBD1 for D (5 bases). This sequence was found in a woman aged 40 to 49 with COVID-19, enrolled during active disease. CDR3 residues: CASSLGGGTEAFF. CDR3 nucleotides: TGTGCCAGCAGCTTAGGGGGGGGGACTGAAGCTTTCTTT. Together with reference TRBV7-2 and TRBJ1-1, the CDR3 gives the full variable domain: GAGVSQSPSNKVTEKGKDVELRCDPISGHTALYWYRQSLGQGLEFLIYFQGNSAPDKSGLPSDRFSAERTGGSVSTLTIQRTQQEDSAVYLCASSLGGGTEAFFGQGTRLTVV.